These 10 T cell receptor beta chains share one sample of origin, sequenced in a study of blood T cell repertoires in COVID-19. Libraries were prepared by immunoSEQ multiplex PCR; TCRdb keeps only in-frame clonotypes and omits some of them. The table records 95,000 to 150,000 clones, 60% to 85% of them present only once. Sequenced input: peripheral blood. Every receptor here comes from a human donor with acute or convalescent COVID-19. The donor label of this sample is uncertain.

This clone showed up just a few times. The rearrangement uses TRBV6-6 and TRBJ1-5; D not resolved. Trimming left V 2 bases short and J 6 bases short, with 11 bases between. The CDR3 consists of 14 residues. Germline CDR1 and CDR2: MNHNY and SVGAGI (reference sequence). Here the CDR3 DNA reads TGTGCCAGCAGTTACGAGGGTAGGTCTCAGCCCCAGCATTTT. Translation gives CASSYEGRSQPQHF.

V gene TRBV2 combines with J gene TRBJ2-2; tentative D call: TRBD2 (6 bases). The V and J ends lost 6 bases and 4 bases respectively, with 15 bases between them. Per the germline V gene, CDR1 is SNHLY and CDR2 is FYNNEI. CDR3 length equals 15 residues. The CDR3 region has the DNA TGTGCCAGCAGAGAGCGGGTGGGATTCACCGGGGAGCTGTTTTTT. It yields the protein CASRERVGFTGELFF. Full variable domain (missing parts from reference TRBV2 and TRBJ2-2): EPEVTQTPSHQVTQMGQEVILRCVPISNHLYFYWYRQILGQKVEFLVSFYNNEISEKSEIFDDQFSVERPDGSNFTLKIRSTKLEDSAMYFCASRERVGFTGELFFGEGSRLTVL.

This clone was seen more than once but under ten times. The gene calls are TRBV6-5 and TRBJ1-5; TRBD1 matches at 9 bases. Germline trimming cut 1 base from V and 6 bases from J; bases unmatched to any gene: 4. The CDR3 extends over 15 amino acids. Germline values: CDR1 MNHEY, CDR2 SVGAGI. CDR3 sequence: CASSYYTGGGQPQHF. CDR3 in DNA: TGTGCCAGCAGTTACTATACAGGGGGCGGTCAGCCCCAGCATTTT.

In DNA, the CDR3 is TGTGCCAGCAGCCGAAACAGGGGAGGCTCCTATAATTCACCCCTCCACTTT. Translation: CASSRNRGGSYNSPLHF. The chain has TRBV7-9 and TRBJ1-6; 7 bases match TRBD1. Unmatched junction bases numbered 7, after V lost 5 bases and J lost 0 bases. Germline-derived CDR1 and CDR2 are SEHNR and FQNEAQ (reference sequence). The CDR3 is made up of 17 amino acids.

The rearrangement uses TRBV5-1 and TRBJ2-7; a possible D gene is TRBD1 (6 bases). Germline values: CDR1 SGHRS, CDR2 YFSETQ. V was shortened by 1 base and J by 2 bases, with 19 bases between the two germline ends. The CDR3 is 17 amino acids. CDR3 sequence reads: CASSLRSSGAYPYEQYF. In nucleotides, the CDR3 is TGCGCCAGCAGCTTGCGCTCGTCAGGGGCTTACCCCTACGAGCAGTACTTC.

The CDR3 DNA reads TGTGCCAGCAGCAAAGCTTGGCAGGGCCGCAACGAGCAGTACTTC. It is translated as CASSKAWQGRNEQYF. V gene TRBV21-1 combines with J gene TRBJ2-7; the table's D call, TRBD1, was not checked against the DNA. TRBV21-1 is recorded as a pseudogene. This CDR3 is 15 amino acids long.

The genes are TRBV5-1 and TRBJ1-3; D remains unclear. CDR1 and CDR2 from the germline V gene are SGHRS and YFSETQ. V was clipped by 0 bases and J by 0 bases, with 10 bases between them. The CDR3 sequence is 16 residues long. DNA for the CDR3: TGCGCCAGCAGCTTGGGGTTCCTTAGCTCTGGAAACACCATATATTTT. Protein sequence: CASSLGFLSSGNTIYF.

The chain employs TRBV5-1 and TRBJ1-2; D gene uncertain. The CDR3 length is 15 residues. The V end was cut by 0 bases, the J end by 3 bases, with 12 bases between. Per germline, CDR1 SGHRS and CDR2 YFSETQ. The CDR3 loop is CASSLVEGSYYGYTF. CDR3 sequence (DNA): TGCGCCAGCAGCTTGGTGGAGGGTAGTTACTATGGCTACACCTTC.

This chain uses TRBV9 with TRBJ2-5; TRBD1 aligns across 9 bases. V was pared by 0 bases and J by 4 bases, with 10 bases of the junction left unmatched. The CDR3 has 17 amino acids. Looked up from germline, CDR1 is SGDLS and CDR2 is YYNGEE. CDR3 region: CASSVDPGQGGIETQYF. As DNA, the CDR3 is TGTGCCAGCAGCGTAGATCCGGGACAGGGAGGGATAGAGACCCAGTACTTC. The whole variable domain, remainder taken from reference TRBV9 and TRBJ2-5, is DSGVTQTPKHLITATGQRVTLRCSPRSGDLSVYWYQQSLDQGLQFLIQYYNGEERAKGNILERFSAQQFPDLHSELNLSSLELGDSALYFCASSVDPGQGGIETQYFGPGTRLLVL.

Many counts were recorded for this clone. The chain joins TRBV3-1 (or the pseudogene TRBV3-2) to TRBJ1-6; no reliable D call. V was shortened by 5 bases and J by 7 bases, with 9 bases between the two germline ends. CDR3 length: 13 residues. Germline CDR1 is LGHDT and CDR2 is YNNKEL (reference sequence). The DNA for the CDR3 is TGTGCCAGCAGCTCTAGAGGGAATTCACCCCTCCACTTT. It is translated as CASSSRGNSPLHF.